The rows below give T cell receptor beta chains drawn from one sample of a study of immune heterogeneity within non-small cell lung tumors. TCRdb ran MiXCR on the multiplex PCR reads and lists one entry per CDR3 protein. The table has 8,000 to 13,000 distinct CDR3 sequences, less than 20% seen once; the top ten hold roughly 3.7%. Input material: lung tumor tissue. These receptors came from a man in his forties or fifties with non-small cell lung cancer. CDR3s include the opening cysteine and the closing phenylalanine or tryptophan. The D gene is left open where the match is weak. Size is stated for part of the rows, as once, few or many counts, or as a class when the clone is expanded.

medium-sized,TRBJ2-7,.,TRBV28,TGTGCCAGCAGCCGACGGCGAAGCTCCTACGAGCAGTACTTC,CASSRRRSSYEQYF
medium-sized,TRBJ1-3,.,TRBV6-5,TGTGCCAGCAGTTACTCGGGCGGATGGGGTTCTGGAAACACCATATATTTT,CASSYSGGWGSGNTIYF
medium-sized,TRBJ2-7,.,TRBV7-8,TGTGCCAGCAGCTTAGTGTGGGGACGTCAAGCGGACGAGCAGTACTTC,CASSLVWGRQADEQYF
many,TRBJ2-2,TRBD1,TRBV6-1,TGTGCCAGCAGCGTATTACCCCCCGGGACAGGGGACACCGGGGAGCTGTTTTTT,CASSVLPPGTGDTGELFF
many,TRBJ2-1,.,TRBV2,TGTGCCAGCAGTGAAGACGGAAGCTCCTACAATGAGCAGTTCTTC,CASSEDGSSYNEQFF
medium-sized,TRBJ1-1,.,TRBV18,TGTGCCAGCTCCCAGGGGAACACTGAAGCTTTCTTT,CASSQGNTEAFF
many,TRBJ1-6,.,TRBV5-4,TGTGCCAGCAGTCAAGGACTTAATTCACCCCTCCACTTT,CASSQGLNSPLHF
.,TRBJ2-2,TRBD2,TRBV11-3,TGTGCCAGCAGCCCCGGGACTAACCCCGGGGAGCTGTTTTTT,CASSPGTNPGELFF
many,TRBJ2-7,TRBD2,TRBV4-1,TGCGCCAGCAGCCGGATGATCCTCGGGGGGAGGCGTTCCTACGAGCAGTACTTC,CASSRMILGGRRSYEQYF
.,TRBJ2-1,TRBD2,TRBV12-3/TRBV12-4,TGTGCCAGCAGTTTATGGGGGGGCGCGGGGGGAAATGAGCAGTTCTTC,CASSLWGGAGGNEQFF
many,TRBJ1-4,TRBD1,TRBV6-2/TRBV6-3,TGTGCCAGCAGCAACGAAGGACAGGCCGGGGGTGAAAAACTGTTTTTT,CASSNEGQAGGEKLFF
medium-sized,TRBJ2-7,.,TRBV6-1,TGTGCCAGCAGTTACGGGGACGAGCAGTACTTC,CASSYGDEQYF
many,TRBJ1-3,.,TRBV20-1,TGCAGTGCTAGGGGGATTTCTGGAAACACCATATATTTT,CSARGISGNTIYF
many,TRBJ1-4,.,TRBV4-3,TGCGCCAGCAGCCAAGCGCGGGAAAAACTGTTTTTT,CASSQAREKLFF
many,TRBJ2-3,.,TRBV7-3,TGTGCCAGCAGCCCCGGGACTAGCACAGATACGCAGTATTTT,CASSPGTSTDTQYF
many,TRBJ2-2,TRBD1,TRBV7-2,TGTGCCAGCGGACGACAGGGGGCAACCGGGGGGCTGTTTTTT,CASGRQGATGGLFF
.,TRBJ1-2,.,TRBV5-5,TGTGCCAGCAGCTTAGACGGGACACTTTATAACTATGGCTACACCTTC,CASSLDGTLYNYGYTF
many,TRBJ2-5,.,TRBV20-1,TGCAGTGCTAGAGATTCTAGTTCCAGCCAAGAGACCCAGTACTTC,CSARDSSSSQETQYF
many,TRBJ2-4,.,TRBV9,TGTGCCAGCAGCCCCGGGGGAGGCCTAGCCAAAAACATTCAGTACTTC,CASSPGGGLAKNIQYF
few,TRBJ2-7,TRBD2,TRBV3-1,TGTGCCAGCAGCCTACTAGCGGGGGGGAACTACGAGCAGTACTTC,CASSLLAGGNYEQYF
many,TRBJ2-1,.,TRBV6-6,TGTGCCAGCAGTTACTCTATGCTACAGCGGCCGAACAATGAGCAGTTCTTC,CASSYSMLQRPNNEQFF
.,TRBJ1-3,.,TRBV19,TGTGCCAGTAGTATTCGGGACTCCGGCTCTGGAAACACCATATATTTT,CASSIRDSGSGNTIYF
.,TRBJ2-1,.,TRBV4-3,TGCGCCAGCAGCCCATCTCGCATGTACAGGTACAATGAGCAGTTCTTC,CASSPSRMYRYNEQFF
medium-sized,TRBJ2-7,TRBD2,TRBV4-2,TGTGCCAGCAGCCAAGAGAAGGCAGCGGGGGCCTACCGGGAGCAGTACTTC,CASSQEKAAGAYREQYF
medium-sized,TRBJ2-7,TRBD1,TRBV20-1,TGCAGTGCCCAGGACCGGGACAGGACGACCTACGAGCAGTACTTC,CSAQDRDRTTYEQYF
many,TRBJ1-1,TRBD1,TRBV3-1,TGTGCCAGCAGCCATCAACCGGGACAGCAAGCTTTCTTT,CASSHQPGQQAFF
few,TRBJ2-1,.,TRBV9,TGTGCCAGCAGCCCCGACCGACGGCCCAATGAGCAGTTCTTC,CASSPDRRPNEQFF
medium-sized,TRBJ1-4,TRBD1,TRBV7-8,TGTGCCAGCAGTTCGTACCGGGACAGTAGCAATGAAAAACTGTTTTTT,CASSSYRDSSNEKLFF
medium-sized,TRBJ2-7,TRBD2,TRBV6-1,TGTGCCAGCAGCCCCCGGGGGGAGGGCTACGAGCAGTACTTC,CASSPRGEGYEQYF
many,TRBJ1-3,TRBD1,TRBV2,TGTGCCAGCAGGCAGGGGACAGGGAGGAGCGGTGGAAACACCATATATTTT,CASRQGTGRSGGNTIYF
many,TRBJ1-2,.,TRBV29-1,TGCAGCGTTCCAGGGCCCCATGGGGGCTACACCTTC,CSVPGPHGGYTF
.,TRBJ1-5,TRBD1,TRBV14,TGTACCAGCAGCCAGGGGGGAGGCAATCAACCCCAGCATTTT,CTSSQGGGNQPQHF
.,TRBJ2-7,.,TRBV4-3,TGCGCCAGCAGCCCTCGTGAAGGGAGCTCCTACGAGCAGTACTTC,CASSPREGSSYEQYF
.,TRBJ2-7,.,TRBV12-3/TRBV12-4,TGTGCCAGCAGTTTAGTAAGGGGGGAAGCCGACCAGCACTTC,CASSLVRGEADQHF
medium-sized,TRBJ1-1,.,TRBV7-6,TGTGCCAGCAGTCTAGTCCCCTTGGGGAGCACTGAAGCTTTCTTT,CASSLVPLGSTEAFF
.,TRBJ2-2,.,TRBV6-2/TRBV6-3,TGTGCCAGCAGTTACGGAGGGACCTCTTCCACCGGGGAGCTGTTTTTT,CASSYGGTSSTGELFF
.,TRBJ2-7,.,TRBV12-3/TRBV12-4,TGTGCCAGCAGTTTAAAGGTTGGGGACGGAACCTACGAGCAGTACTTC,CASSLKVGDGTYEQYF
many,TRBJ2-3,.,TRBV5-1,TGCGCCAGCAGACCGGAGGTAGCGGAGCGCACAGATACGCAGTATTTT,CASRPEVAERTDTQYF